The 21 T cell receptor beta chains listed next were all sequenced from one sample in a study of shared clonotypes between healthy human individuals. Only in-frame clones appear in the TCRdb table, and some are missing; sequencing was by immunoSEQ multiplex PCR. The table has some 2,500,000 clones, 93% seen once. The sample was naive CD4+ T cells from PBMCs. Subset indicated: CD45RA+ positively selected. The source is a man younger than 35 in good health. Some clones in this sample may be carry-over from other donors' samples.

The V and J genes are TRBV28 and TRBJ2-7; 14 bases agree with TRBD2. Germline CDR1 reads MDHEN; CDR2 reads SYDVKM. Trimming cost V 4 bases and J 0 bases; bases outside gene matches: 2. CDR3 size: 16 residues. CDR3 residues: CASSWTSGRLSYEQYF. CDR3 in DNA: TGTGCCAGCAGTTGGACTAGCGGGAGGCTCTCCTACGAGCAGTACTTC.

The V gene is TRBV7-8, the J gene TRBJ2-4; D is perhaps TRBD1 (6 bases). The CDR3 is 18 residues long. Trimming removed 2 bases at V and 3 bases at J, with 20 bases between. Germline loops: CDR1 SGHVS, CDR2 FQNEAQ. This CDR3 reads CASSLLATLGAYKNIQYF. CDR3 nucleotide sequence: TGTGCCAGCAGCTTACTCGCTACCTTGGGGGCCTACAAAAACATTCAGTACTTC.

This clone was detected only a few times. CDR3 in amino acids: CASSVGVPGRVSGNTIYF. The CDR3 nucleotides read TGTGCCAGCAGCGTAGGAGTCCCAGGGCGAGTCTCTGGAAACACCATATATTTT. This chain links TRBV9 with TRBJ1-3; tentative D call: TRBD1 (5 bases). The CDR3 loop spans 18 amino acids. In germline, CDR1 is SGDLS, CDR2 YYNGEE. The V gene lost 0 bases and the J gene lost 0 bases, with 16 bases spanning the gap.

This clone has only a few counts. The chain couples TRBV19 to TRBJ1-1; possibly TRBD1 for D (6 bases). The CDR3 totals 15 residues. Germline V gene lookup returns CDR1 LNHDA and CDR2 SQIVND (reference sequence). With 5 bases removed from V and 1 base from J, the gap between germline ends came to 14 bases. CDR3 protein: CASSVNRDPNTEAFF. As DNA, the CDR3 is TGTGCCAGTAGTGTGAACAGGGACCCGAACACTGAAGCTTTCTTT.

The chain uses TRBV11-2 and TRBJ1-2; no clear D gene. CDR3 length: 15 amino acids. Germline CDR1 and CDR2: SGHAT and FQNNGV. V was cut by 4 bases and J by 4 bases, with 16 bases left in between. The CDR3 loop is CASSSIRTPRYGYTF. The CDR3 DNA is TGTGCCAGCAGCTCTATACGGACCCCTCGCTATGGCTACACCTTC. The variable domain in full, with the rest retrieved from reference TRBV11-2 and TRBJ1-2, is EAGVAQSPRYKIIEKRQSVAFWCNPISGHATLYWYQQILGQGPKLLIQFQNNGVVDDSQLPKDRFSAERLKGVDSTLKIQPAKLEDSAVYLCASSSIRTPRYGYTFGSGTRLTVV.

J is TRBJ2-7 and V is TRBV28; 9 bases match TRBD1. The germline CDR1 and CDR2 sequences are MDHEN and SYDVKM. V lost 4 bases to trimming and J lost 6 bases; unmatched junction nucleotides: 7. The CDR3 has 14 residues. CDR3 amino acids: CASSSGTGFSEQYF. CDR3 DNA: TGTGCCAGCAGTTCGGGGACAGGGTTCTCCGAGCAGTACTTC.

The chain has TRBV6-1 and TRBJ2-7; 7 bases agree with TRBD1. The CDR3 runs 14 residues. The ends lost 6 bases at V and 4 bases at J; junction bases unmatched: 9. The germline gives CDR1 MNHNS, CDR2 SASEGT. The CDR3 sequence: CASSYDGRGYEQYF. The CDR3 DNA sequence: TGTGCCAGCAGCTACGACGGCAGGGGGTACGAGCAGTACTTC.

The chain recombines TRBV30 with TRBJ1-1; D possibly corresponds to TRBD1 (5 bases). V lost 5 bases and J lost 0, with 10 bases in between. CDR1 is GTSNPN, CDR2 SVGIG, per germline (reference sequence). CDR3 length: 13 residues. In DNA, the CDR3 is TGTGCCTGGCAAAAACAGGTGAACACTGAAGCTTTCTTT. Residues: CAWQKQVNTEAFF.

A remark on this clone: The same CDR3 is also encoded by other DNA sequences in this sample. This chain connects TRBV7-3 to TRBJ2-3; D not resolved. Germline CDR1 and CDR2: SGHTA and FQGTGA. The V gene lost 1 base and the J gene lost 0 bases, with 8 bases spanning the gap. The CDR3 length is 15 residues. In DNA, the CDR3 is TGTGCCAGCAGCTTAAGTGGGTCTAGCACAGATACGCAGTATTTT. Its protein product is CASSLSGSSTDTQYF.

The chain recombines TRBV30 with TRBJ1-1; D is ambiguous. The germline V gene has CDR1 GTSNPN and CDR2 SVGIG (reference sequence). The CDR3 contains 12 residues. The V end lost 7 bases, the J end lost 4 bases, and 13 bases lay between the germline ends. The CDR3 loop is CAYPREATEAFF. CDR3 DNA: TGTGCCTACCCAAGAGAAGCCACTGAAGCTTTCTTT. Filled out from reference TRBV30 and TRBJ1-1, the complete variable domain reads SQTIHQWPATLVQPVGSPLSLECTVEGTSNPNLYWYRQAAGRGLQLLFYSVGIGQISSEVPQNLSASRPQDRQFILSSKKLLLSDSGFYLCAYPREATEAFFGQGTRLTVV.

The chain recombines TRBV5-1 with TRBJ1-1, with 10 bases that match TRBD1. J lost 0 bases, V lost 4 bases, and 6 bases had no gene match. This CDR3 has 16 amino acids. Germline-derived CDR1 and CDR2 are SGHRS and YFSETQ. The DNA for the CDR3 is TGCGCCAGCAGCCGTGGGACAGGGGCTTTGAACACTGAAGCTTTCTTT. Protein sequence: CASSRGTGALNTEAFF.

The genes are TRBV2 and TRBJ2-7; 8 nucleotides line up with TRBD2. The CDR3 is made up of 13 amino acids. Germline CDR1 is SNHLY and CDR2 is FYNNEI. J lost 3 bases, V lost 7 bases, and 5 bases had no gene match. The CDR3 loop is CASNGGVNYEQYF. The CDR3 DNA is TGTGCCAGCAACGGGGGGGTAAACTACGAGCAGTACTTC.

The chain links TRBV6-5 to TRBJ1-1; D unclear. The CDR3 has 12 residues. Germline CDR1 MNHEY, CDR2 SVGAGI. The V end was cut by 8 bases, the J end by 3 bases, with 10 bases between. This CDR3 is CASGVGDTEAFF. CDR3 nucleotide sequence: TGTGCCAGCGGAGTCGGCGACACTGAAGCTTTCTTT.

This sequence joins TRBV5-6 and TRBJ2-7, with TRBD1 matching 8 bases. There are 16 residues in the CDR3. V dropped 2 bases and J dropped 4; count of bases not matched to a gene: 11. In germline, CDR1 is SGHDT, CDR2 YYEEEE. The CDR3 protein is CASSFGGQGAFYEQYF. The CDR3 DNA reads TGTGCCAGCAGCTTTGGGGGGCAGGGGGCGTTTTACGAGCAGTACTTC.

Worth noting for this clone: Additional DNA sequences in this sample encode the identical CDR3. The rearrangement joins TRBV6-1 to TRBJ1-5; 12 nucleotides match TRBD1. CDR1 and CDR2 (germline): MNHNS, SASEGT. This CDR3 comprises 14 residues. The ends lost 8 bases at V and 4 bases at J; junction bases unmatched: 3. CDR3 protein: CASRDRGRNQPQHF. The DNA of the CDR3 is TGTGCCAGCCGGGACAGGGGGCGGAATCAGCCCCAGCATTTT.

The chain uses TRBV7-8 and TRBJ1-2; TRBD1 matches 7 bases. Germline V gene sequence: CDR1 SGHVS, CDR2 FQNEAQ. After removal of 3 bases from V and 2 bases from J, the junction contained 6 bases not matched to a gene. This CDR3 has 15 amino acids. The chain's CDR3 is CASSFGQVGNYGYTF. The CDR3 DNA is TGTGCCAGCAGCTTCGGACAGGTTGGGAACTATGGCTACACCTTC. The full variable domain, completed using reference TRBV7-8 and TRBJ1-2, is GAGVSQSPRYKVAKRGQDVALRCDPISGHVSLFWYQQALGQGPEFLTYFQNEAQLDKSGLPSDRFFAERPEGSVSTLKIQRTQQEDSAVYLCASSFGQVGNYGYTFGSGTRLTVV.

This chain joins TRBV9 and TRBJ2-1, with TRBD2 matching 10 bases. The CDR3 sequence is 15 residues long. J lost 2 bases, V lost 3 bases, and 2 bases had no gene match. From germline, CDR1 is SGDLS and CDR2 YYNGEE. The CDR3 nucleotides read TGTGCCAGCAGCGCAGCGGGAGGGCCCTACAATGAGCAGTTCTTC. It encodes CASSAAGGPYNEQFF.

The chain couples TRBV5-6 to TRBJ2-7, with D uncertain. This CDR3 region has 14 residues. Per the germline V gene, CDR1 is SGHDT and CDR2 is YYEEEE. V lost 0 bases and J 1 base, leaving 8 bases between the germline ends. DNA for the CDR3: TGTGCCAGCAGCTTGGTTGGCGAATCCTACGAGCAGTACTTC. The encoded protein is CASSLVGESYEQYF.

This sequence joins TRBV6-6 and TRBJ1-1; 8 bases fit TRBD1. Germline V gene sequence: CDR1 MNHNY, CDR2 SVGAGI (reference sequence). The CDR3 runs to 15 residues. V was clipped by 11 bases and J by 3 bases; unmatched bases: 14. CDR3 region: CAALSPDRAHTEAFF. DNA of the CDR3: TGTGCCGCCTTAAGCCCGGACAGGGCTCACACTGAAGCTTTCTTT.

Notes on this clone: The junction departs from the called germline gene at one end, perhaps through a read error. V is TRBV2 and J is TRBJ2-7; D possibly uses TRBD1 or TRBD2 (5 bases each). Germline CDR1 SNHLY, CDR2 FYNNEI. The CDR3 has 13 residues. DNA of the CDR3: TGTGCCAGCAGACCGGGACCCTCCAACGAGCAGTACTTC. Translated: CASRPGPSNEQYF.

The J gene is TRBJ2-1, the V gene TRBV6-4; 10 bases fit TRBD2. The CDR3 is 14 residues long. The V segment lost 7 bases and the J segment 7 bases; nucleotides outside the gene matches: 7. Germline V CDR1 and CDR2: MRHNA, SNTAGT. Here the CDR3 reads CASMKTSGLNEQFF. The CDR3 DNA follows: TGTGCCAGCATGAAGACTAGCGGGTTGAATGAGCAGTTCTTC.